This T cell receptor (beta chain) was obtained from a study of blood T cell repertoires in COVID-19. About the study: Acute and convalescent COVID-19 specimens originated in the United States, Italy and Spain.

Here immunoSEQ multiplex PCR was the method, and the copy in TCRdb shows in-frame clones only, minus some. The table lists 200,000 to 250,000 clones, around nine tenths of them singletons. This CDR3 has 15 amino acids. Germline values: CDR1 LGHNA, CDR2 YNFKEQ. With 1 base clipped from V and 0 bases from J, the junction kept 3 bases outside the gene matches. This TCR was recovered from a woman between 18 and 29 years old who had recovered from COVID-19. V and J are TRBV4-2 and TRBJ2-7, with TRBD1 matching over 7 bases. The material sequenced was peripheral blood. CDR3 DNA: TGTGCCAGCAGCCAAGCGAGGGGGCTCTCCTACGAGCAGTACTTC. It translates to CASSQARGLSYEQYF.